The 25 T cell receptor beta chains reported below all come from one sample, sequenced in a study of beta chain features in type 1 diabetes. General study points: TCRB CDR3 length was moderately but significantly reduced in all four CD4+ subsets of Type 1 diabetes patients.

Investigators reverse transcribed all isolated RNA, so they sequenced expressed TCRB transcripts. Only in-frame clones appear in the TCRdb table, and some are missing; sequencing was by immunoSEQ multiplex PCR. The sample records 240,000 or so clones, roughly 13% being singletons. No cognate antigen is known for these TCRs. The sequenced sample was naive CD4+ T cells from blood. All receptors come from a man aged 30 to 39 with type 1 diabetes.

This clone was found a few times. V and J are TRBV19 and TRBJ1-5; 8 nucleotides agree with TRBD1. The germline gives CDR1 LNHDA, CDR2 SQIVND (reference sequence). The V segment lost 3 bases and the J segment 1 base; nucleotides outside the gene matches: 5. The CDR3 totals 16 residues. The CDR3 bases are TGTGCCAGTAGTATGTTTGGACAGGGAAGCAATCAGCCCCAGCATTTT. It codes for CASSMFGQGSNQPQHF.

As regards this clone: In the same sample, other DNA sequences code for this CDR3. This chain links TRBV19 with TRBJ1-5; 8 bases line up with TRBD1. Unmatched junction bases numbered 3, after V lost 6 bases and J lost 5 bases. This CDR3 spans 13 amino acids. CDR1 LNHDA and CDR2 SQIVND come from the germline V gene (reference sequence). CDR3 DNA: TGTGCCAGTAGCCCACAGGGGGATCAGCCCCAGCATTTT. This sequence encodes CASSPQGDQPQHF.

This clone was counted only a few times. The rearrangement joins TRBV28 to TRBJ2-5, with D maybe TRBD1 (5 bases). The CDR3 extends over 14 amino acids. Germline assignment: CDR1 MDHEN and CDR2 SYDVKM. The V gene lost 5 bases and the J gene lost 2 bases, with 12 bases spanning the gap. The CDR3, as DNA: TGTGCCAGCAGTGTGACAGCACTACAAGAGACCCAGTACTTC. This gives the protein CASSVTALQETQYF.

The CDR3 loop is CASSRDSYNQPQHF. CDR3 nucleotides: TGTGCCAGTAGTCGGGACAGCTACAATCAGCCCCAGCATTTT. The chain has TRBV19 and TRBJ1-5; TRBD1 matches 7 bases. Looked up from germline, CDR1 is LNHDA and CDR2 is SQIVND (reference sequence). Losses at the gene ends were 5 bases for V and 3 bases for J; bases not matched to a gene: 4. CDR3 size: 14 residues.

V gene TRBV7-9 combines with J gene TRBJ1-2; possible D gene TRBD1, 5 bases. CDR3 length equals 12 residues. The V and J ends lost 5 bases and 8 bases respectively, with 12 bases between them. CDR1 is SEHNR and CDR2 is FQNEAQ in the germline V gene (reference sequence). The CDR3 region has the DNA TGTGCCAGCAGCATCGGGGGAGTCGGCTACACCTTC. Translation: CASSIGGVGYTF.

The CDR3 loop reads CASSLRDRLNTEAFF. The CDR3 region has the DNA TGTGCCAGCAGCCTTCGGGACAGGCTGAACACTGAAGCTTTCTTT. This chain links TRBV6-1 with TRBJ1-1, with 8 bases fitting TRBD1. Germline V gene lookup returns CDR1 MNHNS and CDR2 SASEGT. J was trimmed by 0 bases and V by 6 bases; bases with no gene match: 6. The CDR3 spans 15 residues.

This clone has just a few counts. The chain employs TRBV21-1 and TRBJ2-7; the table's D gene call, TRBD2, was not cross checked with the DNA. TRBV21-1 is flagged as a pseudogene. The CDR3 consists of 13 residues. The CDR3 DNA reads TGTGCCAGCAAGCGGGAGAAATCCTACGAGCAGTACTTC. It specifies CASKREKSYEQYF.

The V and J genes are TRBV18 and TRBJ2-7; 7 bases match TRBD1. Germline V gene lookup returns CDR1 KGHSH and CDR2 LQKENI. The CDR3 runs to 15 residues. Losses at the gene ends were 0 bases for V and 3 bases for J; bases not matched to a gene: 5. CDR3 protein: CASSPPGQGVYEQYF. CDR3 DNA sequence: TGTGCCAGCTCACCACCTGGTCAGGGGGTCTACGAGCAGTACTTC.

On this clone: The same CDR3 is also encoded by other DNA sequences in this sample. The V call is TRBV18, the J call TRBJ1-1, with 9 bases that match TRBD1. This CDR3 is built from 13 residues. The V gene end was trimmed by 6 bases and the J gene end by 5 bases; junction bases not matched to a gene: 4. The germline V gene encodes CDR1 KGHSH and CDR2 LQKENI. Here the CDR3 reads CASSPGQGTEAFF. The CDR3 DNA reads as TGTGCCAGCTCGCCGGGACAGGGAACTGAAGCTTTCTTT.

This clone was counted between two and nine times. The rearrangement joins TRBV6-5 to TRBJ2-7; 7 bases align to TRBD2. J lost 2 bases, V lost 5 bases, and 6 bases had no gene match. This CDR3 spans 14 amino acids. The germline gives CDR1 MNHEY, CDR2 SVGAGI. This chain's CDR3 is CASSRGGPTYEQYF. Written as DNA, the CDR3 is TGTGCCAGCAGTCGCGGGGGACCCACCTACGAGCAGTACTTC.

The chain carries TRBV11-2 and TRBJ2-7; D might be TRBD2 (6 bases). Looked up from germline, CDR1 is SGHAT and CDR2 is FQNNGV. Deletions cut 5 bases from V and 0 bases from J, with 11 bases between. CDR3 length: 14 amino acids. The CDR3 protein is CASSPQTSSYEQYF. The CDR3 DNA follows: TGTGCCAGCAGCCCCCAGACTAGCTCCTACGAGCAGTACTTC. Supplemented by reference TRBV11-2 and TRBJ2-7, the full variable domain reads EAGVAQSPRYKIIEKRQSVAFWCNPISGHATLYWYQQILGQGPKLLIQFQNNGVVDDSQLPKDRFSAERLKGVDSTLKIQPAKLEDSAVYLCASSPQTSSYEQYFGPGTRLTVT.

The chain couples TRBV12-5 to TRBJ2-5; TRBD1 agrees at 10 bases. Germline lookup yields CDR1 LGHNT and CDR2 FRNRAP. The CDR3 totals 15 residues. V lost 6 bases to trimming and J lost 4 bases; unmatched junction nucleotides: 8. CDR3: CASGSDRGRGETQYF. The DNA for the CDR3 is TGTGCTAGTGGCTCTGACAGGGGGCGCGGAGAGACCCAGTACTTC.

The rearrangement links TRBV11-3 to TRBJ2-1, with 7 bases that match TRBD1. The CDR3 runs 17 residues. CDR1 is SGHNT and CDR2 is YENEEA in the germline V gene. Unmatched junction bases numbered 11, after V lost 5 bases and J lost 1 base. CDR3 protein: CASSLGTDSRSYNEQFF. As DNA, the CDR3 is TGTGCCAGCAGCCTCGGGACAGACAGTAGATCCTACAATGAGCAGTTCTTC.

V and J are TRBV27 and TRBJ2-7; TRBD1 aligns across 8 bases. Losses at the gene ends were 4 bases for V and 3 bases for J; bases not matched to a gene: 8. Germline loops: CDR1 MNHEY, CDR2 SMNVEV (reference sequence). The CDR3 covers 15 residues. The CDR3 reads CASSSDRAPIYEQYF. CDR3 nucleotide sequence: TGTGCCAGCAGTTCGGACAGGGCACCAATCTACGAGCAGTACTTC.

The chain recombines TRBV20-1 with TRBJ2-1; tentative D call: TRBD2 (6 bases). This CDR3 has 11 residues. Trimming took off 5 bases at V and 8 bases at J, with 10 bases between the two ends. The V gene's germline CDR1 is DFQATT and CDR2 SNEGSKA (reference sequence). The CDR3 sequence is CSAAWGDEQFF. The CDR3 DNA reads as TGCAGTGCTGCGTGGGGGGATGAGCAGTTCTTC.

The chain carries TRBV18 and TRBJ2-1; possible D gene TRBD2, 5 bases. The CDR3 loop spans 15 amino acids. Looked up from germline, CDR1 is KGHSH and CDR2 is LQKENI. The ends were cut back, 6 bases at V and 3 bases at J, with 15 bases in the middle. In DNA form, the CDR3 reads TGTGCCAGCTCCTGGGGATTCGGAGGCTACAATGAGCAGTTCTTC. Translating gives CASSWGFGGYNEQFF.

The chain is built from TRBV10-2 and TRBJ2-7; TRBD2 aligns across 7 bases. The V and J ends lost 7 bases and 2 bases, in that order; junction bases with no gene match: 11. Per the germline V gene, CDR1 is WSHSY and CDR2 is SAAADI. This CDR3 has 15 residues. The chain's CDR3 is CASIPAGVSAYEQYF. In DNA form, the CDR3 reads TGCGCCAGCATCCCGGCGGGAGTGTCCGCCTACGAGCAGTACTTC.

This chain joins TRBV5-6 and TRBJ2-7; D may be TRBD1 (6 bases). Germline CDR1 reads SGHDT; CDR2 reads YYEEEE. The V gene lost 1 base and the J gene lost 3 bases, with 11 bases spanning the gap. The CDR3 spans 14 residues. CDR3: CASSLTGLIYEQYF. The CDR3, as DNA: TGTGCCAGCAGCTTGACAGGGCTAATCTACGAGCAGTACTTC.

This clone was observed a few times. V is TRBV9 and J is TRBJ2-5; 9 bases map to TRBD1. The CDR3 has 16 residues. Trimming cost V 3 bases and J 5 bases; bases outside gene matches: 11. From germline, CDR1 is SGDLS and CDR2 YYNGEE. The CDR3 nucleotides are TGTGCCAGCAGCGCAGGGACAGGGCTTCAGGCGGAGACCCAGTACTTC. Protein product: CASSAGTGLQAETQYF.

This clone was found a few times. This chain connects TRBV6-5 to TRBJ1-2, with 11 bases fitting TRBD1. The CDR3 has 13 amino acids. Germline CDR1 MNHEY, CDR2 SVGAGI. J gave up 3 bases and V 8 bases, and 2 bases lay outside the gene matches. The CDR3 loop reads CASGQGADYGYTF. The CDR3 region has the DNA TGTGCCAGCGGACAGGGGGCGGACTATGGCTACACCTTC.

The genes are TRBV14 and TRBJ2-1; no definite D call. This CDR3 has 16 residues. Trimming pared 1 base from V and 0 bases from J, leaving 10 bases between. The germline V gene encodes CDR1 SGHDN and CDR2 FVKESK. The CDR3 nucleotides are TGTGCCAGCAGCCAAGTCCAGTTACCCTCCTACAATGAGCAGTTCTTC. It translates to CASSQVQLPSYNEQFF.

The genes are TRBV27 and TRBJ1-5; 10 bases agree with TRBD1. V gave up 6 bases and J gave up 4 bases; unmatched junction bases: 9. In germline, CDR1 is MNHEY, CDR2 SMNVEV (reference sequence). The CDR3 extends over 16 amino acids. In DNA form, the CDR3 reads TGTGCCAGCAGCTCCGGGACAGGGGCGCGGAATCAGCCCCAGCATTTT. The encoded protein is CASSSGTGARNQPQHF.

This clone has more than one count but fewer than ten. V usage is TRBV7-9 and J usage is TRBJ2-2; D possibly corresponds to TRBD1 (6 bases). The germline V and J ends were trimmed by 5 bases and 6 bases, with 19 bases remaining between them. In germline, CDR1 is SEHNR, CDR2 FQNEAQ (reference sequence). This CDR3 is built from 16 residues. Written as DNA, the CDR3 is TGTGCCAGCAGCGAGATTCGCCAGGGGCCCCCCGGGGAGCTGTTTTTT. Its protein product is CASSEIRQGPPGELFF. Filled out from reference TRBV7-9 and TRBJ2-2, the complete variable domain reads DTGVSQNPRHKITKRGQNVTFRCDPISEHNRLYWYRQTLGQGPEFLTYFQNEAQLEKSRLLSDRFSAERPKGSFSTLEIQRTEQGDSAMYLCASSEIRQGPPGELFFGEGSRLTVL.

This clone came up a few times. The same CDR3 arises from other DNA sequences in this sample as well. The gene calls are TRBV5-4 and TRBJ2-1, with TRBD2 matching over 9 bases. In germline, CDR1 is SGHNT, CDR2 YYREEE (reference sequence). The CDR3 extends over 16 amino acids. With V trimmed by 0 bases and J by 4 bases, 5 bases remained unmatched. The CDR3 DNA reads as TGTGCCAGCAGCTTGGCCAGCGGGGGGCCATACAATGAGCAGTTCTTC. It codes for CASSLASGGPYNEQFF. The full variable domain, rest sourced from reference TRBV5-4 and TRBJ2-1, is ETGVTQSPTHLIKTRGQQVTLRCSSQSGHNTVSWYQQALGQGPQFIFQYYREEENGRGNFPPRFSGLQFPNYSSELNVNALELDDSALYLCASSLASGGPYNEQFFGPGTRLTVL.

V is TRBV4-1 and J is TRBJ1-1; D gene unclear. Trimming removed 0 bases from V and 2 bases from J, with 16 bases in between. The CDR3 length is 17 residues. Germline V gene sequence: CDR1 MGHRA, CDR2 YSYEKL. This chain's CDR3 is CASSQDPSAQDNTEAFF. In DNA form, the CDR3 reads TGCGCCAGCAGCCAAGATCCATCTGCCCAGGATAACACTGAAGCTTTCTTT.